This TCR beta chain was sequenced during a study of blood T cell repertoires in COVID-19. Overall study: The cDNA or gDNA used as material had been derived from T cells, B-cell-depleted T cells, or PBMCs.

Enrollment of patients from Seattle took place during active infection, with longitudinal follow-up. The protocol was immunoSEQ multiplex PCR, while the TCRdb copy is restricted to in-frame clones and leaves out a portion. The profile shows under 250,000 clones, roughly 88% of them singletons. Per germline, CDR1 SGHTA and CDR2 FQGNSA. The CDR3 contains 13 residues. Trimming removed 1 base from V and 8 bases from J, with 11 bases in between. The J gene is TRBJ1-2, the V gene TRBV7-2; D uncertain. Sequencing used peripheral blood. The source is a woman of 80 years or more with COVID-19, enrolled during active disease. CDR3 in amino acids: CASSLDKTWGYTF. CDR3 DNA sequence: TGTGCCAGCAGCTTAGACAAAACCTGGGGCTACACCTTC.